The entry below describes one T cell receptor beta chain. What this receptor recognizes is not known. There are no base qualities to consult, and no much larger clone falls within one base. The junction shows trimming of 3 bases on V and 1 base on J, plus 6 bases between the germline ends. Taken from cysteine to phenylalanine, the CDR3 has 13 residues. Only the CDR3 DNA stays, 39 bases, in frame from base 1. These data come from a study of blood T cell repertoires in COVID-19 (dated by TCRdb to the early 2020s). Looking at the study overall: Collaborator samples came from the United States, Italy and Spain and covered acute and convalescent phases of COVID-19. The material from the prospective study consisted of cDNA or gDNA derived from T cells, B-cell-depleted T cells, or PBMCs. Deeply sampled blood TCRbeta repertoires from subjects exposed to, actively infected with, or recovered from COVID-19 were included in the dataset. The repertoires were released in a freely available public database meant as a resource for research on the immune response to SARS-CoV-2. Samples were obtained from the ongoing ImmuneRACE study (first 160 participants) and from 950 to 1,500 subjects provided by 6 global collaborators. A de-identified subject ID, COVID-19 status, age in years and sex were almost always included in the sample metadata. Where HLA class I and class II types were available, the types were taken from metadata supplied by the sample provider, not from assay-based typing. Findings and caveats that apply to the study as a whole: How much clinical and demographic metadata was included differed by source and by participant, and the metadata was provided uncurated.

TCRbeta CDR3 regions were amplified from genomic DNA by means of the immunoSEQ Assay, a bias-controlled multiplex PCR. Per the authors' processing: Nucleated cell counts per sample were estimated from amplification of reference gene primers within the assay. Sequence reads were collapsed and filtered to measure the absolute abundance of every unique TCRbeta CDR3 rearrangement. For each sample, productive Simpson clonality was calculated as the square root of Simpson's diversity index over productive rearrangements. The table comes from immuneACCESS by way of TCRdb, which keeps in-frame sequences with V and J called. Part of the clones is missing from these tables; in studies checked, under half for an unresolved V gene and the rest for unknown reasons. V and J calls and clone size follow that table, whereas D and trimming were derived from the DNA. The sample data list some 50,000 clones, and just under 85% of these were observed just once. Of the sample, more than 13% falls within the top ten clones.

Each collaborating institution followed its own protocols to collect whole blood in K2EDTA tubes. Collaborator samples were shipped for TCRbeta analysis as frozen whole blood, isolated PBMCs, or DNA extracted from either sample type. The sequenced sample was peripheral blood. The rearranged chain carries TRBV12-3 or TRBV12-4 and TRBJ2-5; the D gene assignment is ambiguous. The receptor was isolated from a human donor in a cohort sampled during active COVID-19. The sequence in DNA is TGTGCCAGCAGTTTGGCAAGCCAAGAGACCCAGTACTTC. Translated, it gives CASSLASQETQYF.